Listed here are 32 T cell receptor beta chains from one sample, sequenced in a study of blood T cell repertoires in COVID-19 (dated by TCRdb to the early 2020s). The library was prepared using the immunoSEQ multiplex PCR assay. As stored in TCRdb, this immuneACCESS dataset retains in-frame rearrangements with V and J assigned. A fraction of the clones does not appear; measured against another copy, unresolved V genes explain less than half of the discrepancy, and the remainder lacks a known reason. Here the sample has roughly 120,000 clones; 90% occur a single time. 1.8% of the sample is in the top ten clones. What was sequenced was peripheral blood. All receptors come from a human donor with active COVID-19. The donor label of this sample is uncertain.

CDR3 in amino acids: CASSLGDITGTEAFF. CDR3 nucleotides: TGTGCCAGCAGCTTAGGAGATATTACCGGGACTGAAGCTTTCTTT. The chain combines TRBV7-2 with TRBJ1-1; D remains ambiguous. Germline V gene data show CDR1 as SGHTA and CDR2 as FQGNSA. This CDR3 comprises 15 residues. V lost 1 base and J 5 bases, leaving 14 bases between the germline ends.

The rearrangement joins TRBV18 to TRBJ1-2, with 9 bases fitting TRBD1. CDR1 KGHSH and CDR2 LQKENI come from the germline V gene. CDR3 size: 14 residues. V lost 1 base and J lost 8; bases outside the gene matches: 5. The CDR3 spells CASSPQDRGEGYTF. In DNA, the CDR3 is TGTGCCAGCTCACCACAGGACAGGGGAGAGGGCTACACCTTC.

CDR3 amino acids: CASSILAGYNEQFF. In DNA, the CDR3 is TGTGCCAGTAGTATACTAGCGGGATACAATGAGCAGTTCTTC. The chain links TRBV19 to TRBJ2-1, with TRBD2 identical over 9 bases. Per germline, CDR1 LNHDA and CDR2 SQIVND (reference sequence). The CDR3 runs 14 residues. The J segment lost 4 bases and the V segment lost 2 bases, leaving 0 bases of the junction unmatched.

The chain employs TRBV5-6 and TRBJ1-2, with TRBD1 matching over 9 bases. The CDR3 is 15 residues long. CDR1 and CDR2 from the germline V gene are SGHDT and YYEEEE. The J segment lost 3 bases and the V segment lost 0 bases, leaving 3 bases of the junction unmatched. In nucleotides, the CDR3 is TGTGCCAGCAGCTTGGAACAGGGGGCTGACTATGGCTACACCTTC. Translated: CASSLEQGADYGYTF. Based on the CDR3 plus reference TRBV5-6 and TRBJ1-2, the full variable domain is DAGVTQSPTHLIKTRGQQVTLRCSPKSGHDTVSWYQQALGQGPQFIFQYYEEEERQRGNFPDRFSGHQFPNYSSELNVNALLLGDSALYLCASSLEQGADYGYTFGSGTRLTVV.

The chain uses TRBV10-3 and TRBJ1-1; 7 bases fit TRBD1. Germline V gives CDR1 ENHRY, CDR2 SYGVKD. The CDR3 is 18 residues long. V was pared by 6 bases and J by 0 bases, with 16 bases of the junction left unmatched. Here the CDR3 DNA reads TGTGCCATCAGCCTGGACAGGCTGGATGGGGGCATGAACACTGAAGCTTTCTTT. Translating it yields CAISLDRLDGGMNTEAFF.

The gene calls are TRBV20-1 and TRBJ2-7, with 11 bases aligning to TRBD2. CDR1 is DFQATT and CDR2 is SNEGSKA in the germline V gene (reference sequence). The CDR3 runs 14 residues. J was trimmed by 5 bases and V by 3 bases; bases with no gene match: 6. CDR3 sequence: CSASGLAGGDEQYF. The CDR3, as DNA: TGCAGTGCTAGTGGTTTAGCGGGGGGGGACGAGCAGTACTTC.

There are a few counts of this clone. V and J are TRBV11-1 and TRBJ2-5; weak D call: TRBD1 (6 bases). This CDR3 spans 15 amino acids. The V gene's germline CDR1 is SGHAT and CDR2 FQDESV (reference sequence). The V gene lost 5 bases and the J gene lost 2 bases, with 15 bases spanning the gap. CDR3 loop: CASSPDSKVQETQYF. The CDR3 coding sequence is TGTGCCAGCAGCCCGGACAGCAAGGTTCAAGAGACCCAGTACTTC.

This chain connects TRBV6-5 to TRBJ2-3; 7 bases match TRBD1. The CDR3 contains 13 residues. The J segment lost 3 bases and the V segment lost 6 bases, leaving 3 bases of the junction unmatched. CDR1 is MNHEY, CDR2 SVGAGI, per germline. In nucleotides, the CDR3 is TGTGCCAGCAGGATGACAGGGACAGATACGCAGTATTTT. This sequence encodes CASRMTGTDTQYF.

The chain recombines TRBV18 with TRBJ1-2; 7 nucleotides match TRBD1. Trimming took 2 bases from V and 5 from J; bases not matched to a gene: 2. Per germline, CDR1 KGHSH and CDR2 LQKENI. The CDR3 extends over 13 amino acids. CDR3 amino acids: CASSPTGDYGYTF. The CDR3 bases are TGTGCCAGCTCACCAACAGGGGATTATGGCTACACCTTC.

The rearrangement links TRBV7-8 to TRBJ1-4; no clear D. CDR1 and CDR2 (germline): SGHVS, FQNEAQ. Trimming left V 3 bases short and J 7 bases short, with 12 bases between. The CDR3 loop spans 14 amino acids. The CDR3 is CASSLLRTSEKLFF. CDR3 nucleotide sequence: TGTGCCAGCAGCTTGCTCCGAACCAGTGAAAAACTGTTTTTT. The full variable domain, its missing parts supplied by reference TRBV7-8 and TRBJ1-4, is GAGVSQSPRYKVAKRGQDVALRCDPISGHVSLFWYQQALGQGPEFLTYFQNEAQLDKSGLPSDRFFAERPEGSVSTLKIQRTQQEDSAVYLCASSLLRTSEKLFFGSGTQLSVL.

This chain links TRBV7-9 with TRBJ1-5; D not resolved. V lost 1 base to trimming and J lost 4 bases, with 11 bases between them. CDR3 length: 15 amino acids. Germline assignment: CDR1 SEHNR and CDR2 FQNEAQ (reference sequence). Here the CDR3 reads CASSLGDNQNQPQHF. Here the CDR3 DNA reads TGTGCCAGCAGCTTAGGAGACAACCAGAATCAGCCCCAGCATTTT.

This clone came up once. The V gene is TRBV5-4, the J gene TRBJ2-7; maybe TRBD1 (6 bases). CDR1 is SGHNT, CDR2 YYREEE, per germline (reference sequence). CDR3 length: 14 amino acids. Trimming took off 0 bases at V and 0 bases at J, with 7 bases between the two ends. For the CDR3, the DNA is TGTGCCAGCAGCTTGGGGACAGACTCCTACGAGCAGTACTTC. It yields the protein CASSLGTDSYEQYF.

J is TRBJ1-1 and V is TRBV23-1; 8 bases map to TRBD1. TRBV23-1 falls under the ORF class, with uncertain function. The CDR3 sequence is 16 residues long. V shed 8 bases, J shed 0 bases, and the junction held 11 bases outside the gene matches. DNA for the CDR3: TGCGCCAGCGCACAGGACAGGGCGCTTATGAACACTGAAGCTTTCTTT. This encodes CASAQDRALMNTEAFF.

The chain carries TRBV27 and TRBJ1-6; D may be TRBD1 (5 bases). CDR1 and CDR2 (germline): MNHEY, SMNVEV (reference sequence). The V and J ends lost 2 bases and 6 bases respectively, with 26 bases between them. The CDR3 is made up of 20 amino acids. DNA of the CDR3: TGTGCCAGCAGTTTAACAAGAGGACGGGGGTCACTTCTGTTTAATTCACCCCTCCACTTT. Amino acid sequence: CASSLTRGRGSLLFNSPLHF.

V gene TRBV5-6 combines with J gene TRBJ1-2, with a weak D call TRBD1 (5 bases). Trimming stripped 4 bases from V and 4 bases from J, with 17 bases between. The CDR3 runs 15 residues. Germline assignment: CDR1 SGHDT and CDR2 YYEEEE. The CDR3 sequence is CASSVRGRDIYGYTF. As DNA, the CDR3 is TGTGCCAGCAGCGTGCGGGGACGGGATATCTATGGCTACACCTTC. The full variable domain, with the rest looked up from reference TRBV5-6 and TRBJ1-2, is DAGVTQSPTHLIKTRGQQVTLRCSPKSGHDTVSWYQQALGQGPQFIFQYYEEEERQRGNFPDRFSGHQFPNYSSELNVNALLLGDSALYLCASSVRGRDIYGYTFGSGTRLTVV.

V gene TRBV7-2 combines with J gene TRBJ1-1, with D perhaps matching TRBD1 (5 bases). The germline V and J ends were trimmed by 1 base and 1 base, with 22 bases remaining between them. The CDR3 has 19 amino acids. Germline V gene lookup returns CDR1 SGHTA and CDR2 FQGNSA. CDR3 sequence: CASSLEAGRRLGSNTEAFF. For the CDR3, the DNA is TGTGCCAGCAGCTTAGAGGCGGGGCGCAGGCTTGGTTCGAACACTGAAGCTTTCTTT.

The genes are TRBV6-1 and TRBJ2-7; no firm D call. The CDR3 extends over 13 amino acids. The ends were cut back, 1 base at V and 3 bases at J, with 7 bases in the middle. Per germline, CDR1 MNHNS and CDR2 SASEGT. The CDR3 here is CASSEGAHYEQYF. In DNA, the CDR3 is TGTGCCAGCAGTGAAGGGGCACACTACGAGCAGTACTTC.

CDR3 sequence: CASSSGGGTDTQYF. The CDR3 DNA reads as TGTGCCAGCAGTAGCGGGGGGGGCACAGATACGCAGTATTTT. V usage is TRBV27 and J usage is TRBJ2-3, with 10 positions matching TRBD2. V trimming: 5 bases; J trimming: 1 base; junction bases outside the gene matches: 0. Looked up from germline, CDR1 is MNHEY and CDR2 is SMNVEV (reference sequence). The CDR3 loop spans 14 amino acids.

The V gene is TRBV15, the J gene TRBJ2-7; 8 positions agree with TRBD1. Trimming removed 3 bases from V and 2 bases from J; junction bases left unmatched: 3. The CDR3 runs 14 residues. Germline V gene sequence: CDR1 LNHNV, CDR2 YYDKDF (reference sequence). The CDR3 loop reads CATSRDRVAYEQYF. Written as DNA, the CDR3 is TGTGCCACCAGCAGGGACAGGGTGGCCTACGAGCAGTACTTC.

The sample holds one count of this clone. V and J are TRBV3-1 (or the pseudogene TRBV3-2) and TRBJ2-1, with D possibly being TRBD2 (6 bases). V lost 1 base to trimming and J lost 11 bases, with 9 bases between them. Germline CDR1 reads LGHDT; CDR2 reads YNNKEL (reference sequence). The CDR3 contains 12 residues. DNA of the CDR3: TGTGCCAGCAGCCAAGCTCGGGGGAAGCAGTTCTTC. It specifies CASSQARGKQFF.

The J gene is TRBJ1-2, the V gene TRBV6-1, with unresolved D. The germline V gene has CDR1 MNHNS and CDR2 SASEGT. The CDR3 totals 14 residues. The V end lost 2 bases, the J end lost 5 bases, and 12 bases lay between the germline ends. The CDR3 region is CASSETVSPYGYTF. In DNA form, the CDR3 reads TGTGCCAGCAGTGAAACGGTCTCCCCGTATGGCTACACCTTC.

CDR3 protein: CASSLVTGNTIYF. CDR3 coding DNA: TGCGCCAGCAGCTTGGTAACTGGAAACACCATATATTTT. The chain uses TRBV5-1 and TRBJ1-3; D remains unclear. V was cut by 0 bases and J by 2 bases, with 3 bases left in between. Germline-derived CDR1 and CDR2 are SGHRS and YFSETQ. The CDR3 loop spans 13 amino acids.

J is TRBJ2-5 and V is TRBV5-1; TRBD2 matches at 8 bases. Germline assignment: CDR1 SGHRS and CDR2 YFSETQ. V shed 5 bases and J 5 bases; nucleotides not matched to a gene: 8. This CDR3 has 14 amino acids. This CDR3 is CASRPTSGIETQYF. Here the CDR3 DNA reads TGCGCCAGCAGACCTACTAGCGGAATTGAGACCCAGTACTTC.

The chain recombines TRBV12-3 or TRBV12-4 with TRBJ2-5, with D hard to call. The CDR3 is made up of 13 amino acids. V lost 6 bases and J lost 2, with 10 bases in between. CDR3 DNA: TGTGCCAGCAGCGCAGGCAGTCAAGAGACCCAGTACTTC. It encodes CASSAGSQETQYF.

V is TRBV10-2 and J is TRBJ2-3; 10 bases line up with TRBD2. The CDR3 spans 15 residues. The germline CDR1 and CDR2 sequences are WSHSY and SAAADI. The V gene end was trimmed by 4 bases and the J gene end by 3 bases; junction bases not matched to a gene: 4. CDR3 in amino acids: CASSGTSGITDTQYF. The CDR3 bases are TGCGCCAGCAGTGGGACTAGCGGTATTACAGATACGCAGTATTTT.

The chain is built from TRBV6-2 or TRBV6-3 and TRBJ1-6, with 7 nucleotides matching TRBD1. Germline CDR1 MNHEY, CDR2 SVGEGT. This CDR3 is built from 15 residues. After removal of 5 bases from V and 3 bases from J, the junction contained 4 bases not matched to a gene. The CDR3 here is CASSNRDSYNSPLHF. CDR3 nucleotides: TGTGCCAGCAGTAACCGGGACAGCTATAATTCACCCCTCCACTTT.

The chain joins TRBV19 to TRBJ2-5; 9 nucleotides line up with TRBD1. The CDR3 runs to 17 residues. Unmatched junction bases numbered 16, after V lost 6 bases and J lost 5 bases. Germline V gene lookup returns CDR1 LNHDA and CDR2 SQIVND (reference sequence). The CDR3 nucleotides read TGTGCCAGTAGCATGACGTTTTCGGGACAGGGTGTTGAGACCCAGTACTTC. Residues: CASSMTFSGQGVETQYF.

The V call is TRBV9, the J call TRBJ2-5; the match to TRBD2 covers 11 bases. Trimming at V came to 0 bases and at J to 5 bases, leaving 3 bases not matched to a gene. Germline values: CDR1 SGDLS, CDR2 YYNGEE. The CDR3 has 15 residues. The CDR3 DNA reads TGTGCCAGCAGCGTAGCACTAGCGGGGGCGGAGACCCAGTACTTC. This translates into CASSVALAGAETQYF.

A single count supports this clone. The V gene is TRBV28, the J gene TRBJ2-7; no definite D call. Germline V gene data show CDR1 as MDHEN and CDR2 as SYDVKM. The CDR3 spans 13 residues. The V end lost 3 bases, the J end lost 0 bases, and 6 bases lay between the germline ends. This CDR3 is CASSFIYSYEQYF. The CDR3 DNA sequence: TGTGCCAGCAGTTTTATCTACTCCTACGAGCAGTACTTC. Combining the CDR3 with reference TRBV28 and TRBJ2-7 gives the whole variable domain DVKVTQSSRYLVKRTGEKVFLECVQDMDHENMFWYRQDPGLGLRLIYFSYDVKMKEKGDIPEGYSVSREKKERFSLILESASTNQTSMYLCASSFIYSYEQYFGPGTRLTVT.

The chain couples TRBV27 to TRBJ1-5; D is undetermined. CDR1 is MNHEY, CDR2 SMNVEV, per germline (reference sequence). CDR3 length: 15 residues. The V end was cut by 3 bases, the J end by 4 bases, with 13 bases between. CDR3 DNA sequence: TGTGCCAGCAGTTTGACCAGCCAGGCAAATCAGCCCCAGCATTTT. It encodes CASSLTSQANQPQHF.

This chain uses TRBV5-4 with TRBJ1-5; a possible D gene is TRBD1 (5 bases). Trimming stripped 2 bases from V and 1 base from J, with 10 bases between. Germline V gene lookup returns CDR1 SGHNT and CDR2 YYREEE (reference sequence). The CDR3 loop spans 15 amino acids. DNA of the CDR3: TGTGCCAGCAGCTTAGGGGTTGCCAGCAATCAGCCCCAGCATTTT. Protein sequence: CASSLGVASNQPQHF.

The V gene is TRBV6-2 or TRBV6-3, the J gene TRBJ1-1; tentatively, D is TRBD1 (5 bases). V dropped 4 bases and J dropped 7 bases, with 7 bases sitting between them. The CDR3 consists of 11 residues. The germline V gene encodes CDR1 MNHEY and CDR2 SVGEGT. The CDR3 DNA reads TGTGCCAGCAGTTCCGGGGGTGAAGCTTTCTTT. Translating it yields CASSSGGEAFF.